The 15 T cell receptor beta chains given below trace back to one sample, sequenced in a study of cytomegalovirus exposure and HLA in healthy donors. Researchers ran the PCR with 60 Vbeta and 13 Jbeta primers. The table came from immunoSEQ multiplex PCR; TCRdb's copy has only in-frame clones and leaves some out. There are approximately 70,000 clones in the sample; roughly 73% occur only once, and about 8.8% lies in the top ten. The sequenced sample consisted of PBMCs. These receptor sequences come from a man aged 35 to 55 in good health and CMV-seronegative.

The chain recombines TRBV6-1 with TRBJ1-6; D perhaps matches TRBD1 (6 bases). This CDR3 comprises 15 residues. V dropped 5 bases and J dropped 5 bases, with 13 bases sitting between them. Germline lookup yields CDR1 MNHNS and CDR2 SASEGT. DNA for the CDR3: TGTGCCAGCAGTCCAGGACAGCCCGATAATTCACCCCTCCACTTT. It specifies CASSPGQPDNSPLHF.

Here the CDR3 reads CASSVDPLDSDYGYTF. In nucleotides, the CDR3 is TGTGCCAGCAGCGTAGACCCCCTTGACAGTGACTATGGCTACACCTTC. The chain combines TRBV9 with TRBJ1-2; the D gene is possibly TRBD1 (5 bases). Germline values: CDR1 SGDLS, CDR2 YYNGEE. The V and J ends lost 0 bases and 3 bases respectively, with 15 bases between them. The CDR3 contains 16 residues.

V and J are TRBV18 and TRBJ2-7; D gene ambiguous. CDR1 is KGHSH, CDR2 LQKENI, per germline. The CDR3 runs 17 residues. V dropped 2 bases and J dropped 3 bases, with 20 bases sitting between them. The CDR3 is CASSPRTQSFRDYEQYF. The CDR3 nucleotides read TGTGCCAGCTCACCAAGAACACAGAGCTTTAGAGACTACGAGCAGTACTTC.

The chain carries TRBV5-4 and TRBJ2-1; 8 positions match TRBD1. The CDR3 has 13 amino acids. Trimming took 4 bases from V and 6 from J; bases not matched to a gene: 3. Germline lookup yields CDR1 SGHNT and CDR2 YYREEE (reference sequence). CDR3 nucleotides: TGTGCCAGCAGCCCTACAGGGGGCAATGAGCAGTTCTTC. Protein sequence: CASSPTGGNEQFF.

V gene TRBV13 combines with J gene TRBJ2-3, with D possibly being TRBD2 (6 bases). Trimming cost V 7 bases and J 3 bases, with 11 bases left between them. The CDR3 length is 13 residues. Germline V lookup: CDR1 PRHDT, CDR2 FYEKMQ (reference sequence). CDR3 coding DNA: TGTGCCAGCATCCCCGGAGGGACAGATACGCAGTATTTT. This translates into CASIPGGTDTQYF.

The CDR3 here is CASRSTGVNTEAFF. CDR3 in DNA: TGTGCCAGCCGTTCAACAGGGGTCAACACTGAAGCTTTCTTT. The J gene is TRBJ1-1, the V gene TRBV6-6; the match to TRBD1 covers 7 bases. The CDR3 consists of 14 residues. Germline trimming cut 8 bases from V and 2 bases from J; bases unmatched to any gene: 8. Germline V gives CDR1 MNHNY, CDR2 SVGAGI (reference sequence).

The CDR3 loop reads CASRSQGLAAQGQSYEQYF. In DNA, the CDR3 is TGTGCCAGTAGAAGTCAGGGACTAGCGGCCCAAGGTCAATCCTACGAGCAGTACTTC. The chain has TRBV19 and TRBJ2-5; 11 nucleotides agree with TRBD2. The J call may be incorrect, as the DNA end agrees better with TRBJ2-7. This CDR3 spans 19 amino acids. CDR1 LNHDA and CDR2 SQIVND come from the germline V gene (reference sequence).

This clone has a single count. The chain recombines TRBV10-3 with TRBJ1-1; D is possibly TRBD1 (5 bases). The V gene lost 2 bases and the J gene lost 4 bases, with 5 bases spanning the gap. CDR1 is ENHRY and CDR2 is SYGVKD in the germline V gene. This CDR3 has 12 amino acids. DNA for the CDR3: TGTGCCATCAGTGAGAGGGGCACTGAAGCTTTCTTT. It codes for CAISERGTEAFF.

The genes are TRBV27 and TRBJ2-1, with 8 bases aligning to TRBD1. After removal of 8 bases from V and 3 bases from J, the junction contained 3 bases not matched to a gene. Germline V gene lookup returns CDR1 MNHEY and CDR2 SMNVEV (reference sequence). The CDR3 is 13 residues long. The chain's CDR3 is CASGGQGYNEQFF. The CDR3 DNA reads TGTGCCAGCGGCGGACAGGGCTACAATGAGCAGTTCTTC.

The chain has TRBV15 and TRBJ2-1; 7 nucleotides match TRBD2. The CDR3 consists of 13 residues. V trimming: 0 bases; J trimming: 15 bases; junction bases outside the gene matches: 8. Per germline, CDR1 LNHNV and CDR2 YYDKDF (reference sequence). CDR3 loop: CATSRDRVGEGFF. The CDR3 bases are TGTGCCACCAGCAGAGATAGGGTCGGGGAGGGGTTCTTC.

Only a few counts were recorded for this clone. The V and J genes are TRBV6-5 and TRBJ2-2, with 7 bases matching TRBD2. CDR1 and CDR2 (germline): MNHEY, SVGAGI. V lost 6 bases, J lost 7 bases, and 5 bases stayed unmatched. The CDR3 extends over 13 amino acids. The CDR3 nucleotides are TGTGCCAGCAGCAACGGGGGGTTCGGGGAGCTGTTTTTT. Its translation: CASSNGGFGELFF.

This sequence joins TRBV28 and TRBJ1-5; 9 bases are a match to TRBD1. The CDR3 is 14 residues long. The V gene end was trimmed by 2 bases and the J gene end by 5 bases; junction bases not matched to a gene: 1. Germline-derived CDR1 and CDR2 are MDHEN and SYDVKM. The CDR3 coding sequence is TGTGCCAGCAGTTTAGGACAGGGGTATCAGCCCCAGCATTTT. Its translation: CASSLGQGYQPQHF. Complete variable domain (other parts from reference TRBV28 and TRBJ1-5): DVKVTQSSRYLVKRTGEKVFLECVQDMDHENMFWYRQDPGLGLRLIYFSYDVKMKEKGDIPEGYSVSREKKERFSLILESASTNQTSMYLCASSLGQGYQPQHFGDGTRLSIL.

CDR3: CASSYSTEAFF. In DNA form, the CDR3 reads TGTGCCAGCAGTTACAGCACTGAAGCTTTCTTT. This chain joins TRBV6-1 and TRBJ1-1; D gene ambiguous. Germline CDR1 is MNHNS and CDR2 is SASEGT. There are 11 residues in the CDR3. V lost 5 bases to trimming and J lost 4 bases, with 5 bases between them.

The chain employs TRBV4-1 and TRBJ1-6; D remains unclear. V was clipped by 0 bases and J by 9 bases, with 9 bases between them. Germline lookup yields CDR1 MGHRA and CDR2 YSYEKL. This CDR3 spans 14 amino acids. The CDR3, as DNA: TGCGCCAGCAGCCAAGACGATGGCCGTTCACCCCTCCACTTT. This encodes CASSQDDGRSPLHF.

The chain couples TRBV11-2 to TRBJ2-3; no reliable D call. Germline V gives CDR1 SGHAT, CDR2 FQNNGV. The ends were cut back, 1 base at V and 10 bases at J, with 9 bases in the middle. This CDR3 has 12 residues. DNA for the CDR3: TGTGCCAGCAGCTTAGTATTCTCCGCGCAGTATTTT. Its protein product is CASSLVFSAQYF.